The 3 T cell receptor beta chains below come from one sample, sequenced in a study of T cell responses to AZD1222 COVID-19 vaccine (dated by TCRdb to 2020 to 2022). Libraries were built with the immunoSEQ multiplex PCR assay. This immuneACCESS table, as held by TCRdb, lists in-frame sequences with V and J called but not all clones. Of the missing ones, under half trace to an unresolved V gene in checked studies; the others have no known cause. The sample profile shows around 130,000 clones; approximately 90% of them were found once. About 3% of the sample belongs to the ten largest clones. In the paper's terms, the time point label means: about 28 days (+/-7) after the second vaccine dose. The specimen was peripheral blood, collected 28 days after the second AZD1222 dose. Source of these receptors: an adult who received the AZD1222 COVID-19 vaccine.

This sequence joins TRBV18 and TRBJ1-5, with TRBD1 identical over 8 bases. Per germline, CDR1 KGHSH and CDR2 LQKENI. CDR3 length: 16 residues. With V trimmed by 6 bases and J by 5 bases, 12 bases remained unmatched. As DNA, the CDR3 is TGTGCCAGCTCTACCCCGGCAGGGGGCCAGGATCAGCCCCAGCATTTT. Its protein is CASSTPAGGQDQPQHF.

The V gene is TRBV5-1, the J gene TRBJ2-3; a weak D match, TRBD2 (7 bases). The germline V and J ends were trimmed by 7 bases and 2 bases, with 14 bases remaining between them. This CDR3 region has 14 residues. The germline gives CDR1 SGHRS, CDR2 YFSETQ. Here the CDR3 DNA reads TGCGCCAGCGCCAAGGGGGGGGACACAGATACGCAGTATTTT. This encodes CASAKGGDTDTQYF.

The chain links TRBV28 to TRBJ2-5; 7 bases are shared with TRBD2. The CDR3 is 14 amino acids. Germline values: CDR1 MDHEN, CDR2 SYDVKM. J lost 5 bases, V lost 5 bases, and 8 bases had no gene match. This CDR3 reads CASSPGLEWETQYF. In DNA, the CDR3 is TGTGCCAGCAGTCCTGGACTAGAATGGGAGACCCAGTACTTC.